The clone carrying this TCR beta chain was found once. What it binds is not known. Treatment denoted: oral pan-JAK inhibitor, 5-10 mg twice daily. As the sequencing template, cDNA was produced by extracting RNA and reverse transcribing it. Only in-frame clones appear in the TCRdb table, and some are missing; sequencing was by immunoSEQ multiplex PCR. The table has hundreds of thousands of clones, approximately 65% seen once. The data were taken from a study of CD8+ T cells in alopecia areata. Looking at the study overall: The protocol delivered tofacitinib for 6 to 18 months, then withdrew it for 6 months.

Study-level points and caveats: Any link of baseline CD8+ expansion to response, resting on one nonresponder, remains uncertain. In scalp, tofacitinib significantly decreased clonality and expanded CD8+ clones among the top 100.

V lost 4 bases and J lost 5, with 11 bases in between. Per germline, CDR1 SGHAT and CDR2 FQNNGV. This CDR3 is built from 14 residues. The rearrangement joins TRBV11-2 to TRBJ1-4; no definite D call. The clonotype was recovered from a human donor with alopecia areata. This sample comprised CD4+ T cells sorted from blood, obtained around week 44, from a patient treated with tofacitinib. The DNA of the CDR3 is TGTGCCAGCAGCTCTACCGAAGGGAATGAAAAACTGTTTTTT. This codes for CASSSTEGNEKLFF.